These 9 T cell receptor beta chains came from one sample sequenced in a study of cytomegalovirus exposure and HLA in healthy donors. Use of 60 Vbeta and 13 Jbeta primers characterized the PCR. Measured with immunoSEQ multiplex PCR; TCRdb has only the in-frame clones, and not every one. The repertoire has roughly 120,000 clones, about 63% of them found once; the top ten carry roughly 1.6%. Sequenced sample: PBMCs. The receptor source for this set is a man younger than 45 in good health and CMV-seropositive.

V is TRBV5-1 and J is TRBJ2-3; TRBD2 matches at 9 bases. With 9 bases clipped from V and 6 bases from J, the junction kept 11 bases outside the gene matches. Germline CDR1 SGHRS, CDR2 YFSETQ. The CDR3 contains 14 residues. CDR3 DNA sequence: TGCGCCACCAAATGGGTAGCGGGAGCCGATACGCAGTATTTT. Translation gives CATKWVAGADTQYF.

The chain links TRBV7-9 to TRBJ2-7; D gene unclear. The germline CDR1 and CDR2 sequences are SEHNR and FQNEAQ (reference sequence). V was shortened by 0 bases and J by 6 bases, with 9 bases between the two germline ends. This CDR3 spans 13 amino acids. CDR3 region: CASSLAGAIEQYF. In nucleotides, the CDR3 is TGTGCCAGCAGCTTAGCAGGAGCTATCGAGCAGTACTTC.

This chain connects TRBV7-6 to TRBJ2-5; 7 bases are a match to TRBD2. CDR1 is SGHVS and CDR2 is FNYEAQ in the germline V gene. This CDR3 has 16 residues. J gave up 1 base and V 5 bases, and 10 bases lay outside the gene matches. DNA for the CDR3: TGTGCCAGCAGCCCCGAGGCCACTAGCGCCCAAGAGACCCAGTACTTC. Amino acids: CASSPEATSAQETQYF. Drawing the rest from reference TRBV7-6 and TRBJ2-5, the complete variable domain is GAGVSQSPRYKVTKRGQDVALRCDPISGHVSLYWYRQALGQGPEFLTYFNYEAQQDKSGLPNDRFSAERPEGSISTLTIQRTEQRDSAMYRCASSPEATSAQETQYFGPGTRLLVL.

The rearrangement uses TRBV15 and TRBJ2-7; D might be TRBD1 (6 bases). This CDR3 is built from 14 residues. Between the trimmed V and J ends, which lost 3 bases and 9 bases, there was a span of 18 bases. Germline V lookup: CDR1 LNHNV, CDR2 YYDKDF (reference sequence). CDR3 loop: CATSSPGELKMQYF. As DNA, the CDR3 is TGTGCCACCAGCAGTCCAGGGGAGTTGAAGATGCAGTACTTC.

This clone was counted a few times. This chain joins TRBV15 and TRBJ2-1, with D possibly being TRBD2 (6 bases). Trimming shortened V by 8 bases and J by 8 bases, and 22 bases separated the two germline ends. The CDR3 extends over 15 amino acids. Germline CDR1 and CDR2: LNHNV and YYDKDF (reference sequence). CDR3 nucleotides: TGTGCCACCTCGGCAGCAACTAGCATATATTATGAGCAGTTCTTC. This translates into CATSAATSIYYEQFF.

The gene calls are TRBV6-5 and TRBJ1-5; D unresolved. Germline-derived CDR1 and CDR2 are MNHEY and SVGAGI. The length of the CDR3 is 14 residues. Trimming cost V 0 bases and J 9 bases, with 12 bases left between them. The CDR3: CASSYSSVHRPQHF. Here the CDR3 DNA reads TGTGCCAGCAGTTACTCTTCGGTTCATCGGCCCCAGCATTTT.

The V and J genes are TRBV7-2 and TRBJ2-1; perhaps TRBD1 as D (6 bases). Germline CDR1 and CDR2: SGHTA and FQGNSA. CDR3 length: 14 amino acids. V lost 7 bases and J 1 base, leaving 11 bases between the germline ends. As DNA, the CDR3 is TGTGCCAGCACCTACAGGGAGTCCTACAATGAGCAGTTCTTC. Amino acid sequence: CASTYRESYNEQFF. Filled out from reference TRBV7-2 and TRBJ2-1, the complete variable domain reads GAGVSQSPSNKVTEKGKDVELRCDPISGHTALYWYRQSLGQGLEFLIYFQGNSAPDKSGLPSDRFSAERTGGSVSTLTIQRTQQEDSAVYLCASTYRESYNEQFFGPGTRLTVL.

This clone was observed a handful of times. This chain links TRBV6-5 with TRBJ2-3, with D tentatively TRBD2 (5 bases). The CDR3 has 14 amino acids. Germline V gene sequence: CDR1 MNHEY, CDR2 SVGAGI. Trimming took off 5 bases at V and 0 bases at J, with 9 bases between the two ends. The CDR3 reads CASSEGSSTDTQYF. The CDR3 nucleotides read TGTGCCAGCAGTGAGGGATCCAGCACAGATACGCAGTATTTT.

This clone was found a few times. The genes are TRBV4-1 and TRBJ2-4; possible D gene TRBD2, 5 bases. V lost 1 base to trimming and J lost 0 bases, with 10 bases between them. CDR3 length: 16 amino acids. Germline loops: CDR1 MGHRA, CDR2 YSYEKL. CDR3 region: CASSQGSVIAKNIQYF. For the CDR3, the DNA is TGCGCCAGCAGCCAAGGTAGCGTAATAGCCAAAAACATTCAGTACTTC.